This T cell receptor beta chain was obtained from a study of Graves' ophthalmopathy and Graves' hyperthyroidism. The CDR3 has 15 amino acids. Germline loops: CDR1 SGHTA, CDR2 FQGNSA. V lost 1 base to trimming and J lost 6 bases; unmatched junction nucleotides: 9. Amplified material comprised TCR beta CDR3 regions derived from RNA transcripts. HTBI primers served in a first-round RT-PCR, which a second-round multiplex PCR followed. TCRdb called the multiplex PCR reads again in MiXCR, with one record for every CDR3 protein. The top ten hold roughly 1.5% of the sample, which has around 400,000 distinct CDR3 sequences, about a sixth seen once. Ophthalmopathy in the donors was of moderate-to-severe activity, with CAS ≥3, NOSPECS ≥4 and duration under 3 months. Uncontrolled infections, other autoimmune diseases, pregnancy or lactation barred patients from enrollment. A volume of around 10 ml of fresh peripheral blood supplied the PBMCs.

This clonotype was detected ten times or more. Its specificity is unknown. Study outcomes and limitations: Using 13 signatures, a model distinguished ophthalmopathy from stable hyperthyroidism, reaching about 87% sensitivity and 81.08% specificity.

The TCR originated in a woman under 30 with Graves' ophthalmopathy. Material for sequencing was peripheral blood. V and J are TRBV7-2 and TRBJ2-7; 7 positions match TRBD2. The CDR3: CASSLVVWEGSEQYF. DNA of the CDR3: TGTGCCAGCAGCTTAGTCGTTTGGGAGGGAAGCGAGCAGTACTTC.